The 29 T cell receptor beta chains presented below share a single source sample, sequenced in a study of CD8+CD57+ T cells in acquired aplastic anemia. For CDR3 and TCR beta VDJ profiling, genomic DNA was the template used. TCRdb used MiXCR to reprocess the reads, holding one entry per CDR3 protein. The sample yields approximately 180,000 distinct CDR3 sequences, roughly half seen once. The patients chosen for sequencing had shown expansion of CD8+CD57+ cells (detected by flow cytometry). The specimen sequenced was sorted CD4+, CD8+, or CD8+CD57+ T cells (not recorded which) from PBMCs. The receptor source for this set is a human donor with aplastic anemia.

This clonotype has a count of ten or more. This chain joins TRBV4-1 and TRBJ2-7; 8 nucleotides agree with TRBD1. There are 16 residues in the CDR3. V shed 0 bases and J 3 bases; nucleotides not matched to a gene: 7. Looked up from germline, CDR1 is MGHRA and CDR2 is YSYEKL. Here the CDR3 DNA reads TGCGCCAGCAGCCAAGAACTGACAGGGGAATACTACGAGCAGTACTTC. Residues: CASSQELTGEYYEQYF.

The chain uses TRBV29-1 and TRBJ2-6; no clear D. The CDR3 runs 15 residues. Germline lookup yields CDR1 SQVTM and CDR2 ANQGSEA. The V and J ends lost 6 bases and 0 bases respectively, with 12 bases between them. CDR3 amino acids: CSVADYSSGANVLTF. For the CDR3, the DNA is TGCAGCGTGGCAGATTACAGCTCTGGGGCCAACGTCCTGACTTTC.

Remarks on this clonotype: The conserved closing phenylalanine or tryptophan is absent in this CDR3, likely reflecting a read error. This sequence joins TRBV20-1 and TRBJ2-7; 11 nucleotides align to TRBD2. CDR3 size: 16 residues. The junction had 8 bases not matched to a gene; V was cut back by 2 bases and J by 2 bases. Germline loops: CDR1 DFQATT, CDR2 SNEGSKA (reference sequence). The CDR3 bases are TGCAGTGCTAGACCACTAGCGGGAGCGAGCGCCTACGAGCAGTACCTC. Translation gives CSARPLAGASAYEQYL.

The chain couples TRBV9 to TRBJ2-1; 9 bases align to TRBD1. The CDR3 runs to 17 residues. From germline, CDR1 is SGDLS and CDR2 YYNGEE. Unmatched junction bases numbered 14, after V lost 4 bases and J lost 6 bases. CDR3 coding DNA: TGTGCCAGCAGCTGGCGACAGGGGGGCAAACTAGCCAATGAGCAGTTCTTC. Encoded protein: CASSWRQGGKLANEQFF.

This clonotype was seen many times. The chain is built from TRBV20-1 and TRBJ1-4; D remains unclear. V lost 0 bases to trimming and J lost 3 bases, with 14 bases between them. Germline CDR1 and CDR2: DFQATT and SNEGSKA (reference sequence). CDR3 length equals 16 residues. The CDR3 DNA reads TGCAGTGCTAGAGATCCTCTTGACAACTCTAATGAAAAACTGTTTTTT. It yields the protein CSARDPLDNSNEKLFF.

On this clonotype itself: This could be a read error, since a much larger clone is one nucleotide away. The chain joins TRBV12-3 or TRBV12-4 to TRBJ2-3; tentatively, D is TRBD2 (5 bases). V gave up 6 bases and J gave up 1 base, with 11 bases separating them. This CDR3 has 14 residues. CDR3 DNA sequence: TGTGCCAGCAGAATCGAGGGTCGCACAGATACGCAGTATTTT. This encodes CASRIEGRTDTQYF.

This clonotype came up many times. The V call is TRBV28, the J call TRBJ2-5; D is uncertain. Trimming pared 7 bases from V and 5 bases from J, leaving 11 bases between. The CDR3 runs to 12 residues. CDR1 is MDHEN, CDR2 SYDVKM, per germline. This chain's CDR3 is CASTAERETQYF. The CDR3 region has the DNA TGTGCCAGCACGGCGGAGAGGGAGACCCAGTACTTC.

Many counts were recorded for this clonotype. A junction end diverges from the germline sequence, so it may reflect a read error. The chain is built from TRBV29-1 and TRBJ2-1; 10 bases line up with TRBD1. Looked up from germline, CDR1 is SQVTM and CDR2 is ANQGSEA. The CDR3 length is 13 residues. The CDR3: CSVSGQGYIEQFF. Here the CDR3 DNA reads TGCAGCGTCTCGGGACAGGGGTACATTGAGCAGTTCTTC.

The table lists this clonotype with a few counts. The rearrangement joins TRBV24-1 to TRBJ2-7; D might be TRBD1 (5 bases). Germline V gene data show CDR1 as KGHDR and CDR2 as SFDVKD. V lost 3 bases and J 0 bases, leaving 11 bases between the germline ends. The CDR3 is made up of 15 amino acids. The CDR3, as DNA: TGTGCCACCAGTGATATGACAGCAAGCTCCTACGAGCAGTACTTC. This encodes CATSDMTASSYEQYF.

This CDR3 reads CASAGRGNTEAFF. CDR3 bases: TGTGCCAGCGCCGGACGGGGGAACACTGAAGCTTTCTTT. The rearrangement uses TRBV2 and TRBJ1-1, with unresolved D. There are 13 residues in the CDR3. V lost 8 bases, J lost 1 base, and 11 bases lay in between. Germline loops: CDR1 SNHLY, CDR2 FYNNEI. The whole variable domain, remainder taken from reference TRBV2 and TRBJ1-1, is EPEVTQTPSHQVTQMGQEVILRCVPISNHLYFYWYRQILGQKVEFLVSFYNNEISEKSEIFDDQFSVERPDGSNFTLKIRSTKLEDSAMYFCASAGRGNTEAFFGQGTRLTVV.

This clonotype was observed a single time. The chain joins TRBV11-2 to TRBJ1-4; no firm D call. This CDR3 comprises 17 residues. Between the trimmed V and J ends, which lost 5 bases and 7 bases, there was a span of 23 bases. The germline V gene encodes CDR1 SGHAT and CDR2 FQNNGV. The CDR3 here is CASSRSSWRATGEKLFF. The CDR3 DNA reads as TGTGCCAGCAGCCGAAGTTCGTGGAGGGCGACGGGTGAAAAACTGTTTTTT. Looking up the rest from reference TRBV11-2 and TRBJ1-4 gives the full variable domain: EAGVAQSPRYKIIEKRQSVAFWCNPISGHATLYWYQQILGQGPKLLIQFQNNGVVDDSQLPKDRFSAERLKGVDSTLKIQPAKLEDSAVYLCASSRSSWRATGEKLFFGSGTQLSVL.

This clonotype was observed many times. V and J are TRBV20-1 and TRBJ2-2; D is unclear. The V end was cut by 0 bases, the J end by 1 base, with 3 bases between. Germline V CDR1 and CDR2: DFQATT, SNEGSKA (reference sequence). The CDR3 covers 13 residues. The CDR3 DNA reads TGCAGTGCTAGAGAAGTGAACACCGGGGAGCTGTTTTTT. This sequence encodes CSAREVNTGELFF.

The V and J genes are TRBV7-9 and TRBJ2-7; D may be TRBD2 (6 bases). Germline V gene sequence: CDR1 SEHNR, CDR2 FQNEAQ (reference sequence). Deletions cut 0 bases from V and 4 bases from J, with 7 bases between. The CDR3 is 13 residues long. DNA of the CDR3: TGTGCCAGCAGCTTAGCGGGACTTTACGAGCAGTACTTC. Residues: CASSLAGLYEQYF. Full variable domain (outside the CDR3, taken from reference TRBV7-9 and TRBJ2-7): DTGVSQNPRHKITKRGQNVTFRCDPISEHNRLYWYRQTLGQGPEFLTYFQNEAQLEKSRLLSDRFSAERPKGSFSTLEIQRTEQGDSAMYLCASSLAGLYEQYFGPGTRLTVT.

In its sample, this clonotype was seen many times. The chain is built from TRBV9 and TRBJ2-7, with D possibly being TRBD1 (6 bases). This CDR3 contains 14 residues. In germline, CDR1 is SGDLS, CDR2 YYNGEE. V lost 4 bases and J 3 bases, leaving 14 bases between the germline ends. The CDR3 reads CASSPGGRGYEQYF. In nucleotides, the CDR3 is TGTGCCAGCAGCCCAGGTGGCAGGGGCTACGAGCAGTACTTC.

This clonotype was seen many times. The chain uses TRBV20-1 and TRBJ1-1; perhaps TRBD1 as D (5 bases). Trimming removed 0 bases at V and 4 bases at J, with 12 bases between. The CDR3 totals 14 residues. Germline CDR1 is DFQATT and CDR2 is SNEGSKA (reference sequence). CDR3 region: CSARESGWGTEAFF. In DNA form, the CDR3 reads TGCAGTGCTAGAGAGTCAGGGTGGGGCACTGAAGCTTTCTTT.

This clonotype was observed many times. This sequence joins TRBV11-3 and TRBJ2-7, with D maybe TRBD2 (6 bases). The V gene lost 6 bases and the J gene lost 3 bases, with 18 bases spanning the gap. The CDR3 consists of 15 residues. Germline values: CDR1 SGHNT, CDR2 YENEEA. As DNA, the CDR3 is TGTGCCAGCAGAGGAGGATGGGACTGGGGCTACGAGCAGTACTTC. The encoded protein is CASRGGWDWGYEQYF.

This clonotype showed up just once. V gene TRBV7-3 combines with J gene TRBJ2-5, with D maybe TRBD2 (6 bases). CDR3 size: 13 residues. V was trimmed by 5 bases and J by 7 bases, leaving 14 bases between them. Germline-derived CDR1 and CDR2 are SGHTA and FQGTGA. The CDR3 spells CASSKGDSGTQYF. CDR3 bases: TGTGCCAGCAGCAAAGGGGACTCGGGGACCCAGTACTTC. Filled out from reference TRBV7-3 and TRBJ2-5, the complete variable domain reads GAGVSQTPSNKVTEKGKYVELRCDPISGHTALYWYRQSLGQGPEFLIYFQGTGAADDSGLPNDRFFAVRPEGSVSTLKIQRTERGDSAVYLCASSKGDSGTQYFGPGTRLLVL.

This clonotype occurred many times. V is TRBV6-1 and J is TRBJ1-4; unclear D gene. The length of the CDR3 is 12 residues. Germline V gene data show CDR1 as MNHNS and CDR2 as SASEGT. Trimming took 5 bases from V and 4 from J, leaving 5 bases between them. In nucleotides, the CDR3 is TGTGCCAGCAGTTTGGGTAATGAAAAACTGTTTTTT. It yields the protein CASSLGNEKLFF.

The chain combines TRBV19 with TRBJ2-2; 8 bases map to TRBD1. Trimming at V came to 8 bases and at J to 9 bases, leaving 11 bases not matched to a gene. This CDR3 contains 14 residues. The germline CDR1 and CDR2 sequences are LNHDA and SQIVND (reference sequence). The CDR3 DNA sequence: TGTGCCAGTGGTCTCCAGGGGGCCCCCTGGGAGCTGTTTTTT. Amino acids: CASGLQGAPWELFF.

Ten or more counts support this clonotype. J is TRBJ1-2 and V is TRBV6-1; D is uncertain. V gave up 3 bases and J gave up 9 bases, with 8 bases separating them. CDR1 MNHNS and CDR2 SASEGT come from the germline V gene. The CDR3 extends over 11 amino acids. The CDR3 loop reads CASSETKSYTF. In nucleotides, the CDR3 is TGTGCCAGCAGTGAGACCAAAAGCTACACCTTC.

V is TRBV28 and J is TRBJ1-5, with no clear D. The V end was cut by 2 bases, the J end by 6 bases, with 11 bases between. Germline V lookup: CDR1 MDHEN, CDR2 SYDVKM. The CDR3 loop spans 14 amino acids. Here the CDR3 DNA reads TGTGCCAGCAGTTTACAGGTAGCAACTCAGCCCCAGCATTTT. It is translated as CASSLQVATQPQHF.

This clonotype was seen once. The chain employs TRBV11-2 and TRBJ2-7, with 9 nucleotides matching TRBD1. CDR1 and CDR2 from the germline V gene are SGHAT and FQNNGV. The CDR3 is 14 residues long. With 5 bases clipped from V and 3 bases from J, the junction kept 5 bases outside the gene matches. The CDR3 here is CASSALTGGYEQYF. CDR3 coding DNA: TGTGCCAGCAGCGCGTTGACAGGGGGCTACGAGCAGTACTTC.

J is TRBJ2-3 and V is TRBV25-1; D possibly corresponds to TRBD2 (6 bases). The V and J ends lost 5 bases and 0 bases respectively, with 15 bases between them. The CDR3 consists of 16 residues. Germline V lookup: CDR1 MGHDK, CDR2 SYGVNS. CDR3 loop: CASSPGAGTSTDTQYF. The CDR3 nucleotides are TGTGCCAGCAGTCCTGGTGCCGGGACTAGCACAGATACGCAGTATTTT. Full variable domain (remainder filled in from reference TRBV25-1 and TRBJ2-3): EADIYQTPRYLVIGTGKKITLECSQTMGHDKMYWYQQDPGMELHLIHYSYGVNSTEKGDLSSESTVSRIRTEHFPLTLESARPSHTSQYLCASSPGAGTSTDTQYFGPGTRLTVL.

The chain employs TRBV10-1 and TRBJ2-7; a weak D match, TRBD2 (6 bases). Germline assignment: CDR1 WNHNN and CDR2 SYGVQD (reference sequence). Trimming left V 4 bases short and J 3 bases short, with 16 bases between. CDR3 length: 15 amino acids. CDR3 sequence reads: CASSGGSGPYYEQYF. CDR3 DNA sequence: TGCGCCAGCAGTGGGGGCAGCGGGCCGTACTACGAGCAGTACTTC.

The rearrangement joins TRBV19 to TRBJ1-5; the match to TRBD1 covers 9 bases. This CDR3 is 13 amino acids long. The V gene's germline CDR1 is LNHDA and CDR2 SQIVND (reference sequence). The trim removed 4 bases at V and 9 bases at J, leaving 4 bases unmatched. CDR3 residues: CASSTTGGRPQHF. In DNA, the CDR3 is TGTGCCAGTAGTACCACAGGGGGCCGGCCCCAGCATTTT.

This clonotype was seen just once. The rearrangement uses TRBV5-5 and TRBJ2-7; D gene unclear. CDR1 is SGHKS and CDR2 is YYEKEE in the germline V gene (reference sequence). The CDR3 contains 13 residues. Deletions cut 4 bases from V and 1 base from J, with 9 bases between. CDR3 DNA: TGTGCCAGCAGCGTTGCTACATCCTACGAGCAGTACTTC. This encodes CASSVATSYEQYF.

This clonotype showed up just once. One base away lies a much larger clone, so this may be a sequencing read error. The chain links TRBV6-5 to TRBJ2-7; 7 bases are shared with TRBD2. The germline V gene has CDR1 MNHEY and CDR2 SVGAGI. V was clipped by 4 bases and J by 5 bases; unmatched bases: 8. The CDR3 is 14 amino acids. The CDR3 loop is CASSLRTSVNEQYF. CDR3 in DNA: TGTGCCAGCAGTTTGAGGACTAGTGTCAACGAGCAGTACTTC.

The chain is built from TRBV7-8 and TRBJ1-5, with 9 positions matching TRBD1. CDR1 is SGHVS, CDR2 FQNEAQ, per germline. The J segment lost 6 bases and the V segment lost 5 bases, leaving 5 bases of the junction unmatched. The CDR3 totals 14 residues. The CDR3 protein is CASSQDRGLQPQHF. CDR3 nucleotides: TGTGCCAGCAGCCAGGACAGGGGCCTTCAGCCCCAGCATTTT.

The V call is TRBV7-6, the J call TRBJ2-3; maybe TRBD2 (6 bases). This CDR3 comprises 15 residues. Trimming pared 5 bases from V and 5 bases from J, leaving 17 bases between. In germline, CDR1 is SGHVS, CDR2 FNYEAQ. The CDR3, as DNA: TGTGCCAGCAGCGCCCCCCTTGAGGGAGGAGATACGCAGTATTTT. Its protein is CASSAPLEGGDTQYF. Looking up the rest from reference TRBV7-6 and TRBJ2-3 gives the full variable domain: GAGVSQSPRYKVTKRGQDVALRCDPISGHVSLYWYRQALGQGPEFLTYFNYEAQQDKSGLPNDRFSAERPEGSISTLTIQRTEQRDSAMYRCASSAPLEGGDTQYFGPGTRLTVL.